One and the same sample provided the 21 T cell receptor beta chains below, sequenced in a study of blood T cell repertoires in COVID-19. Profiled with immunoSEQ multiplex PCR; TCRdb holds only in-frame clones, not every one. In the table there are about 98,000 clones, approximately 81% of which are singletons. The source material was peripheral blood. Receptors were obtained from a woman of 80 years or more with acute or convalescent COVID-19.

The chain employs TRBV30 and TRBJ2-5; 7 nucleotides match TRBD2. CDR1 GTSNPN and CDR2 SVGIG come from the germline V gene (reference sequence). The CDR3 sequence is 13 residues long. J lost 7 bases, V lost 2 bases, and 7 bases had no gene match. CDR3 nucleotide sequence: TGTGCCTGGAGTTACCCGGGGGAGGGGACCCAGTACTTC. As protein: CAWSYPGEGTQYF.

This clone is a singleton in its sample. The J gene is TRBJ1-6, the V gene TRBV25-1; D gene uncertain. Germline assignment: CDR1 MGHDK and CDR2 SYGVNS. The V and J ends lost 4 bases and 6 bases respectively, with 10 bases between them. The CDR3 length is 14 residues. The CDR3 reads CASSGRRGNSPLHF. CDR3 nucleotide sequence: TGTGCCAGCAGTGGCCGCCGAGGTAATTCACCCCTCCACTTT.

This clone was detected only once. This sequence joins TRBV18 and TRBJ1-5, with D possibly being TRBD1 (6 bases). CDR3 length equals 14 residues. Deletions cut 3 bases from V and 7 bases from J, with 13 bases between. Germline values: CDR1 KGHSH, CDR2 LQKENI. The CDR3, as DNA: TGTGCCAGCTCACCGGGACAAGGAGGCCAGCCCCAGCATTTT. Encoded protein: CASSPGQGGQPQHF.

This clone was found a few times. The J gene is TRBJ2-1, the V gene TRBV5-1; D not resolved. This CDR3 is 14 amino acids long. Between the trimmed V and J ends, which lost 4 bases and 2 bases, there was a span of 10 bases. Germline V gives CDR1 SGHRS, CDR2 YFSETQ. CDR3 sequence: CASSADGPYNEQFF. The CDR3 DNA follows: TGCGCCAGCAGCGCAGATGGTCCCTACAATGAGCAGTTCTTC.

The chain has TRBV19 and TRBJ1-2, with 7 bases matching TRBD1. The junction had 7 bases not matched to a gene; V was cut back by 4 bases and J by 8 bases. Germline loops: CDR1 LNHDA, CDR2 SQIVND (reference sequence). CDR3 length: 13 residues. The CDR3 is CASSRDRIYGYTF. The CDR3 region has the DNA TGTGCCAGTAGTAGGGACAGAATCTACGGCTACACCTTC.

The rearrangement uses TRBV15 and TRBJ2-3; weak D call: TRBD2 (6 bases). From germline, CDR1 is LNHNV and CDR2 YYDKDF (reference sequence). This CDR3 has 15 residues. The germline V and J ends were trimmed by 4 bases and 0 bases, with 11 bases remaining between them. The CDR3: CATSNSGSSTDTQYF. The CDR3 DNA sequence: TGTGCCACCAGCAATAGCGGATCTAGCACAGATACGCAGTATTTT.

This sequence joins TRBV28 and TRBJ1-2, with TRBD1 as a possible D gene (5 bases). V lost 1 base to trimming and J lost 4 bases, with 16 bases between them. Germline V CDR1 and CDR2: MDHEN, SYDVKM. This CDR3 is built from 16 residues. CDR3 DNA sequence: TGTGCCAGCAGTTTATCTTTGGGGGGAGCCCTCTATGGCTACACCTTC. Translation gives CASSLSLGGALYGYTF.

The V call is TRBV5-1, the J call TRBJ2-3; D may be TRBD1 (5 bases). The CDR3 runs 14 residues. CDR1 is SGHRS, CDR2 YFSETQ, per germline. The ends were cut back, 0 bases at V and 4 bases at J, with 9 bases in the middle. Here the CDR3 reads CASSLVTASDTQYF. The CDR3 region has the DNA TGCGCCAGCAGCTTGGTGACAGCCTCAGATACGCAGTATTTT.

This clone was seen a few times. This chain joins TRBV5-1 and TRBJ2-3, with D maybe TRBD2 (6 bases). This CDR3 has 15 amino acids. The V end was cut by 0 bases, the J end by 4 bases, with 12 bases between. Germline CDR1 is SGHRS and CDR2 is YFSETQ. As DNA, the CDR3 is TGCGCCAGCAGCTTGGGTGGGGGGTCTGCAGATACGCAGTATTTT. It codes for CASSLGGGSADTQYF.

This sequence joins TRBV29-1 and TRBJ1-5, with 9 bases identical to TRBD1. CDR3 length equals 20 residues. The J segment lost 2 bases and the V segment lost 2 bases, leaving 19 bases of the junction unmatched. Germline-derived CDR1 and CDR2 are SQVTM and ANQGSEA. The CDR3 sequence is CSVERFGINRGQRGNQPQHF. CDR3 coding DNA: TGCAGCGTTGAAAGATTTGGTATAAACAGGGGGCAACGGGGCAATCAGCCCCAGCATTTT. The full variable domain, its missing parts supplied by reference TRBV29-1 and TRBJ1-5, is SAVISQKPSRDICQRGTSLTIQCQVDSQVTMMFWYRQQPGQSLTLIATANQGSEATYESGFVIDKFPISRPNLTFSTLTVSNMSPEDSSIYLCSVERFGINRGQRGNQPQHFGDGTRLSIL.

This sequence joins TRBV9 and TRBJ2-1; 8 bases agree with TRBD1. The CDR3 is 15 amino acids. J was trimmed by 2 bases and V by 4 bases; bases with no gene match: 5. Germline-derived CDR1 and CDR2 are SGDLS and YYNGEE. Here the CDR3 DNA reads TGTGCCAGCAGCCCCCGACAGGGGCCCTACAATGAGCAGTTCTTC. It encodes CASSPRQGPYNEQFF.

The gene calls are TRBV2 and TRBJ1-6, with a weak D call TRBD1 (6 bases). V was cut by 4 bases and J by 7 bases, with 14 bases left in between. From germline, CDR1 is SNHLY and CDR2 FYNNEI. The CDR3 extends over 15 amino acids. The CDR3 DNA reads TGTGCCAGCAGTGCCCGGCAGGGGAAGAATTCACCCCTCCACTTT. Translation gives CASSARQGKNSPLHF. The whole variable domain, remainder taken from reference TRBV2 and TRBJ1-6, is EPEVTQTPSHQVTQMGQEVILRCVPISNHLYFYWYRQILGQKVEFLVSFYNNEISEKSEIFDDQFSVERPDGSNFTLKIRSTKLEDSAMYFCASSARQGKNSPLHFGNGTRLTVT.

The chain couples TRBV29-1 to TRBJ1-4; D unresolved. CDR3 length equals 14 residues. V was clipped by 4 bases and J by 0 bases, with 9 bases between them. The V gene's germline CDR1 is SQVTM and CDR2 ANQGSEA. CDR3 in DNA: TGCAGCGTTGGGTGGGCCCCAACTAATGAAAAACTGTTTTTT. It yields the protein CSVGWAPTNEKLFF.

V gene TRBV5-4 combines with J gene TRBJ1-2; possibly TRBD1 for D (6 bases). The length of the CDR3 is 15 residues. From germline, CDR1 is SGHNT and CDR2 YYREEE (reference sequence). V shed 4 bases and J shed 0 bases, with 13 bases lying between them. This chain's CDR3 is CASSVPTGTNYGYTF. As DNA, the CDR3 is TGTGCCAGCAGCGTTCCGACAGGAACTAACTATGGCTACACCTTC.

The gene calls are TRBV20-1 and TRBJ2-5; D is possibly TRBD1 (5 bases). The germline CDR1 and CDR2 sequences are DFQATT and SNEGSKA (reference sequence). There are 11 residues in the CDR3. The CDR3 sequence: CGWTHTETQYF. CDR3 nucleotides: TGCGGATGGACACACACTGAGACCCAGTACTTC.

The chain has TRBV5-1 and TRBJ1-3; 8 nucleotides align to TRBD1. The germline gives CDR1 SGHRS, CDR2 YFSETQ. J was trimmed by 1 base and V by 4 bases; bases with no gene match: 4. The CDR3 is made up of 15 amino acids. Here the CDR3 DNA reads TGCGCCAGCAGCACACAGGGGGGTTCTGGAAACACCATATATTTT. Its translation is CASSTQGGSGNTIYF.

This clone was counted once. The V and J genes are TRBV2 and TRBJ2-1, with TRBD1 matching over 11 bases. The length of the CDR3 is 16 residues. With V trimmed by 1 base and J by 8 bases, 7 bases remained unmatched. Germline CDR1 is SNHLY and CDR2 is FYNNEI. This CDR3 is CASSEEGGQGADEQFF. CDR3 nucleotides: TGTGCCAGCAGTGAAGAAGGCGGACAGGGGGCCGATGAGCAGTTCTTC.

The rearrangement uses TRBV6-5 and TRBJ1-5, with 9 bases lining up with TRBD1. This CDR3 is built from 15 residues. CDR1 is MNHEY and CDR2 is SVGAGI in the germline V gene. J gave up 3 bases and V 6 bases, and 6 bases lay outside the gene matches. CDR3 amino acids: CASSDRGIDNQPQHF. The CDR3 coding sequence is TGTGCCAGCAGCGACAGGGGGATTGACAATCAGCCCCAGCATTTT.

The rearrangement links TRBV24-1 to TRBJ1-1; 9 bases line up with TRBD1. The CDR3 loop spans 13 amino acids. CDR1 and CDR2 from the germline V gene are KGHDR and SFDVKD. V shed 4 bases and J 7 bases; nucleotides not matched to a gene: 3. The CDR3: CATSDRGQGEAFF. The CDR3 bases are TGTGCCACCAGTGACCGGGGACAGGGTGAAGCTTTCTTT.

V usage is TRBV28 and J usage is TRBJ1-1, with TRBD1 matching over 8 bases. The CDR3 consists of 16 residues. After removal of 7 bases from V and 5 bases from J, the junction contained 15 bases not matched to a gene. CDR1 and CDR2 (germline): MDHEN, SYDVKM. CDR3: CASTLSGGGGGTEAFF. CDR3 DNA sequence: TGTGCCAGCACCCTTTCAGGGGGCGGGGGGGGAACTGAAGCTTTCTTT. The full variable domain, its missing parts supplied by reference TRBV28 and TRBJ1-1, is DVKVTQSSRYLVKRTGEKVFLECVQDMDHENMFWYRQDPGLGLRLIYFSYDVKMKEKGDIPEGYSVSREKKERFSLILESASTNQTSMYLCASTLSGGGGGTEAFFGQGTRLTVV.

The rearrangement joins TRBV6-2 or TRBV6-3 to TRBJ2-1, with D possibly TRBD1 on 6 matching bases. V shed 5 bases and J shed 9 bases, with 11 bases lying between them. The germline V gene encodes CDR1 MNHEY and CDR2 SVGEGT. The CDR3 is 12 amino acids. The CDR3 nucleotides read TGTGCCAGCAGTCTACAGGGTTTTGAGCAGTTCTTC. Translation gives CASSLQGFEQFF.